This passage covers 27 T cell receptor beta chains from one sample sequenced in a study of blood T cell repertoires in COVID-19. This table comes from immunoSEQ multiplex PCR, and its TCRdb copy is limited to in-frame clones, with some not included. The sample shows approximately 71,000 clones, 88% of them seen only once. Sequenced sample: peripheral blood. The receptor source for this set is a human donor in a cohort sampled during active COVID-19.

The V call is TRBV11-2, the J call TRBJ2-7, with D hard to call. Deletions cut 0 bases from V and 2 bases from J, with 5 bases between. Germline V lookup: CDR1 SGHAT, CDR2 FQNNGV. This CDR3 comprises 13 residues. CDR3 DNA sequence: TGTGCCAGCAGCTTAGATACGGCCTACGAGCAGTACTTC. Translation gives CASSLDTAYEQYF.

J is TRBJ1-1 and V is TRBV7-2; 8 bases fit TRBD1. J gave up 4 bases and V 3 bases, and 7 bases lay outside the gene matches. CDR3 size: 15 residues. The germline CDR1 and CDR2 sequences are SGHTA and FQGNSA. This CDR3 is CASSLDRVGGTEAFF. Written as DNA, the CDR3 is TGTGCCAGCAGCTTGGACAGGGTAGGTGGCACTGAAGCTTTCTTT.

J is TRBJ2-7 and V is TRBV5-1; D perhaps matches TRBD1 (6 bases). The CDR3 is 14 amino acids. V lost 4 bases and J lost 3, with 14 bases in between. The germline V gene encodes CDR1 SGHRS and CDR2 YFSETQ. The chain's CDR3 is CASSPTGIFYEQYF. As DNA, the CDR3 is TGCGCCAGCAGCCCTACAGGGATCTTCTACGAGCAGTACTTC.

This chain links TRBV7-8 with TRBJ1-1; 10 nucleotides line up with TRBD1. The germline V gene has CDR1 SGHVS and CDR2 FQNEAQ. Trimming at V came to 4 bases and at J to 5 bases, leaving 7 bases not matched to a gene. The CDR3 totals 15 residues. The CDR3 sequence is CASSSGTGEETEAFF. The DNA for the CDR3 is TGTGCCAGCAGCTCGGGGACAGGGGAAGAAACTGAAGCTTTCTTT.

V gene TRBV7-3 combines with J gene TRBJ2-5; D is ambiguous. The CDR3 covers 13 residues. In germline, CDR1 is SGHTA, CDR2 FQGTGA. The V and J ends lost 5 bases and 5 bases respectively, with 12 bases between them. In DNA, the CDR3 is TGTGCCAGCAGCCTCTCCGTCGGGGAGACCCAGTACTTC. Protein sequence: CASSLSVGETQYF. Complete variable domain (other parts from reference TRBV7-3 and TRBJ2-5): GAGVSQTPSNKVTEKGKYVELRCDPISGHTALYWYRQSLGQGPEFLIYFQGTGAADDSGLPNDRFFAVRPEGSVSTLKIQRTERGDSAVYLCASSLSVGETQYFGPGTRLLVL.

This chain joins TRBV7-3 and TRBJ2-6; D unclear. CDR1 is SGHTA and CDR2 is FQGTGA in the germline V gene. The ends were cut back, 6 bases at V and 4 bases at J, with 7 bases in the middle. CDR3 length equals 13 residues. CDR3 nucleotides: TGTGCCAGCAGGACAATGGGGGCCAACGTCCTGACTTTC. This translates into CASRTMGANVLTF.

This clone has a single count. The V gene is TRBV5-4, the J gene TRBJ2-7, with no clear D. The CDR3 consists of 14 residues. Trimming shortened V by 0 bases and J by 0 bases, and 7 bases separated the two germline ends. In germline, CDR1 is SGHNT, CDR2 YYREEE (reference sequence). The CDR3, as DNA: TGTGCCAGCAGCTTGGACAGAAGCTCCTACGAGCAGTACTTC. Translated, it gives CASSLDRSSYEQYF.

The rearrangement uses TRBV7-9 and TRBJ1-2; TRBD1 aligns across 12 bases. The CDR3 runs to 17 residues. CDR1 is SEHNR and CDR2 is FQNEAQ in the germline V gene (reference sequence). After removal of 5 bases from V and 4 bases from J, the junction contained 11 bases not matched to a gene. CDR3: CASSLGTGGSESYGYTF. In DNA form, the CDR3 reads TGTGCCAGCAGCCTTGGGACAGGGGGCTCCGAATCCTATGGCTACACCTTC.

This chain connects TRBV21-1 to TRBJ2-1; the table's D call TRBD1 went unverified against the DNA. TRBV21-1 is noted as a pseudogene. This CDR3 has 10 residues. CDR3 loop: CANPQFQQFF. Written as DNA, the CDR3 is TGTGCCAATCCACAATTCCAGCAGTTCTTC.

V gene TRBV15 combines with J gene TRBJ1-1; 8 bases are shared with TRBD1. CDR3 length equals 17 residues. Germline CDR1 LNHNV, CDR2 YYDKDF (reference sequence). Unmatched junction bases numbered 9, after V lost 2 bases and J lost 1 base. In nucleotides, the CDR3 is TGTGCCACCAGCAGAACTCGGACAGGGTTGAGGAACACTGAAGCTTTCTTT. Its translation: CATSRTRTGLRNTEAFF.

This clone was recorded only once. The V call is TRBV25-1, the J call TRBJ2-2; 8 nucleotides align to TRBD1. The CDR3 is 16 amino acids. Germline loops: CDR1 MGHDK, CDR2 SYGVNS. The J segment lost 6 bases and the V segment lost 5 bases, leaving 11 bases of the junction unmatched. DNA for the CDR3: TGTGCCAGCAGTCCGACAGGGGTTCCTCGACCCGGGGAGCTGTTTTTT. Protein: CASSPTGVPRPGELFF.

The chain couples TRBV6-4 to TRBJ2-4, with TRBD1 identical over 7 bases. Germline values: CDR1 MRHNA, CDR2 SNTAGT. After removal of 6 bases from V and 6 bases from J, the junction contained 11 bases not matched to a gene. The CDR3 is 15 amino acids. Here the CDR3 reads CASSEGGLGVNIQYF. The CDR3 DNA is TGTGCCAGCAGCGAAGGGGGCCTTGGAGTAAACATTCAGTACTTC.

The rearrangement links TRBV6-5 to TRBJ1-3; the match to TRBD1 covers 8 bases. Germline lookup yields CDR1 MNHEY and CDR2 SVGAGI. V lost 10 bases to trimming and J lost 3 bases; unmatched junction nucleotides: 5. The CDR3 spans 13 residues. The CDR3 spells CATYRGDGNTIYF. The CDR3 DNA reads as TGTGCCACCTACAGGGGGGATGGAAACACCATATATTTT.

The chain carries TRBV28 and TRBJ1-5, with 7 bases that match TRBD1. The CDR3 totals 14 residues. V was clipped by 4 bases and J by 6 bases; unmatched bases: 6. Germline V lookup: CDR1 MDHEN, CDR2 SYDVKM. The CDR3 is CASSSTGYGQPQHF. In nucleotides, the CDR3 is TGTGCCAGCAGTTCGACAGGGTATGGTCAGCCCCAGCATTTT.

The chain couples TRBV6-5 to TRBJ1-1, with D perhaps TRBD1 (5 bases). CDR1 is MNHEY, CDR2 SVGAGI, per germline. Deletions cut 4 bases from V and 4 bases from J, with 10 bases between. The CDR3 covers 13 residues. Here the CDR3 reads CASSWRGATEAFF. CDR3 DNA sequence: TGTGCCAGCAGTTGGAGGGGTGCCACTGAAGCTTTCTTT.

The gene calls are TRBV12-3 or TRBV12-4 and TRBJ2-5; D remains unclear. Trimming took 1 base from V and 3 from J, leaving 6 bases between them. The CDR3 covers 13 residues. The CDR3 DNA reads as TGTGCCAGCAGTTTAGGTCAGAAAGAGACCCAGTACTTC. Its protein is CASSLGQKETQYF.

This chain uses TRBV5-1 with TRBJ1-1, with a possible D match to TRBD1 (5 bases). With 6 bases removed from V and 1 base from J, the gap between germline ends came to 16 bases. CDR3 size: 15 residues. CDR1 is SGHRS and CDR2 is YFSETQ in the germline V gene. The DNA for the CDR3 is TGCGCCAGCACCCCCACGGGGGTGGGGAACACTGAAGCTTTCTTT. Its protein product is CASTPTGVGNTEAFF.

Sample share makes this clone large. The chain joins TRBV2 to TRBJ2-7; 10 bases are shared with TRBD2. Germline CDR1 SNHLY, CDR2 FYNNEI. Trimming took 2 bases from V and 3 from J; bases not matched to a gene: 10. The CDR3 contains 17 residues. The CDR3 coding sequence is TGTGCCAGCAGTGAATTTAGCGGGGGGACGACCTACTACGAGCAGTACTTC. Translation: CASSEFSGGTTYYEQYF.

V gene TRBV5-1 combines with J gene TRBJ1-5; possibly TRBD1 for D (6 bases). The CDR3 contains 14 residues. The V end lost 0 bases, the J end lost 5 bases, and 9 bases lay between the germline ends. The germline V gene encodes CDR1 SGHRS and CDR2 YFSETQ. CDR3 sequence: CASSLEAGDQPQHF. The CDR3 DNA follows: TGCGCCAGCAGCTTGGAAGCAGGGGATCAGCCCCAGCATTTT.

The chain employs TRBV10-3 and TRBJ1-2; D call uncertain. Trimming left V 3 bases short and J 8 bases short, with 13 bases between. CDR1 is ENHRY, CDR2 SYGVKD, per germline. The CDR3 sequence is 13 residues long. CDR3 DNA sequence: TGTGCCATCAGTGACTCGCAGGCACGCGGCTACACCTTC. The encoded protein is CAISDSQARGYTF.

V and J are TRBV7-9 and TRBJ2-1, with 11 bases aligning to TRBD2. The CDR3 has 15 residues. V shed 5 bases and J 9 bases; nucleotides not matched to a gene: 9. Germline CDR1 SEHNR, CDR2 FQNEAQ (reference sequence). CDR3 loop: CASSPGLAGGFEQFF. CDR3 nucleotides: TGTGCCAGCAGCCCCGGACTAGCGGGCGGGTTTGAGCAGTTCTTC.

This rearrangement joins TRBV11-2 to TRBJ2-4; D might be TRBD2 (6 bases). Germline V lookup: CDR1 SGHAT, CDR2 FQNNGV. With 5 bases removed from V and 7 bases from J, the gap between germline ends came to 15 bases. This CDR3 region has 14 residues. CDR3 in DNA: TGTGCCAGCAGCGTCGGGACCGGAGGGAACATTCAGTACTTC. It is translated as CASSVGTGGNIQYF.

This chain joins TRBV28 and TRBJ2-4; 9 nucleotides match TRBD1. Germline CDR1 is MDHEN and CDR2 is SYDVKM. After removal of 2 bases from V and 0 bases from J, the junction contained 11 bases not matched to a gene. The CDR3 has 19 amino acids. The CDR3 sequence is CASSLDLGGQGLAKNIQYF. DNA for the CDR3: TGTGCCAGCAGTTTAGATTTAGGGGGACAGGGACTAGCCAAAAACATTCAGTACTTC.

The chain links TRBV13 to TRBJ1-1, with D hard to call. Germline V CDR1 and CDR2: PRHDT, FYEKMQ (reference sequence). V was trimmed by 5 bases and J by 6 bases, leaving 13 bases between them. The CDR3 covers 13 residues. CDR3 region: CASSLRGLAEAFF. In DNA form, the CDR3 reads TGTGCCAGCAGCCTACGGGGTTTGGCTGAAGCTTTCTTT.

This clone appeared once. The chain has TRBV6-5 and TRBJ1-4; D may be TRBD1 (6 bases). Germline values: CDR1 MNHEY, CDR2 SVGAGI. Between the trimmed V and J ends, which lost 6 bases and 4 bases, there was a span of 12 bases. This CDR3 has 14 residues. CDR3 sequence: CASSRTGSNEKLFF. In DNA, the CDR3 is TGTGCCAGCAGCCGAACAGGGAGTAATGAAAAACTGTTTTTT.

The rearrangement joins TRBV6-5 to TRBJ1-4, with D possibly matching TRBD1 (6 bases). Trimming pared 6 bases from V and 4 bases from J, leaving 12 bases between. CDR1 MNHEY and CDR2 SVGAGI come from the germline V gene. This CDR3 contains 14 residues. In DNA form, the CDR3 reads TGTGCCAGCAGACGACAGGTTTATAATGAAAAACTGTTTTTT. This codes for CASRRQVYNEKLFF.

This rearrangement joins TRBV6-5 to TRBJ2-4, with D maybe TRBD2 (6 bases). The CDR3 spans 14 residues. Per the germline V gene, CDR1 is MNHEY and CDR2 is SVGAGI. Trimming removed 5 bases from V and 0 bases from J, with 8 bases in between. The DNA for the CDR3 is TGTGCCAGCAGTAGGGACTTAGCCAAAAACATTCAGTACTTC. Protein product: CASSRDLAKNIQYF.